The rows below give T cell receptor beta chains drawn from one sample of a study of blood T cell repertoires in COVID-19. Only in-frame clones appear in the TCRdb table, and some are missing; sequencing was by immunoSEQ multiplex PCR. The data contain 53,000 or so clones, roughly 83% of them singletons. Sequencing used peripheral blood. The receptor set was obtained from a man aged 70-80 years with active COVID-19. Both conserved end residues are part of each CDR3. D genes are given only for firm matches. Some rows mark clone size as missing; the rest say once, few, many or name a class of expanded clone.

d_gene: -
abundance: -
v_gene: TRBV7-2
j_gene: TRBJ1-1
CDR3nt: TGTGCCAGCAGCTCGGGTCCCCTCCCGGGAGCTTTCTTT
CDR3aa: CASSSGPLPGAFF

d_gene: -
abundance: -
v_gene: TRBV9
j_gene: TRBJ2-5
CDR3nt: TGTGCCAGCAGCGTAGTGGAACAGGCGGAGACCCAGTACTTC
CDR3aa: CASSVVEQAETQYF

d_gene: -
abundance: many
v_gene: TRBV15
j_gene: TRBJ1-3
CDR3nt: TGTGCCACCAGCAACAGGGTCTCTGGAAACACCATATATTTT
CDR3aa: CATSNRVSGNTIYF

d_gene: TRBD1
abundance: -
v_gene: TRBV7-2
j_gene: TRBJ1-1
CDR3nt: TGTGCCAGCAGCTTACGGGGAAGGGGGCAGGACACTGAAGCTTTCTTT
CDR3aa: CASSLRGRGQDTEAFF

d_gene: -
abundance: -
v_gene: TRBV5-1
j_gene: TRBJ2-7
CDR3nt: TGCGCCAGCAGCCCAGACGGGGGAACTTACGAGCAGTACTTC
CDR3aa: CASSPDGGTYEQYF

d_gene: -
abundance: -
v_gene: TRBV6-5
j_gene: TRBJ2-2
CDR3nt: TGTGCCAGCAGCTCGACTTCCACCGGGGAGCTGTTTTTT
CDR3aa: CASSSTSTGELFF

d_gene: TRBD1
abundance: -
v_gene: TRBV19
j_gene: TRBJ2-7
CDR3nt: TGTGCCAGTGCCCGGGACAGCAACTACGAGCAGTACTTC
CDR3aa: CASARDSNYEQYF

d_gene: -
abundance: -
v_gene: TRBV2
j_gene: TRBJ2-7
CDR3nt: TGTGTTACAGGGTCCTCCTACGAGCAGTACTTC
CDR3aa: CVTGSSYEQYF

d_gene: -
abundance: -
v_gene: TRBV5-1
j_gene: TRBJ2-5
CDR3nt: TGCGCCAGCAGCCGGGGGCAAGAGACCCAGTACTTC
CDR3aa: CASSRGQETQYF

d_gene: TRBD1
abundance: once
v_gene: TRBV10-3
j_gene: TRBJ1-1
CDR3nt: TGTGCCATCAGTTCTCCGGGACAGGGTAGAACTGAAGCTTTCTTT
CDR3aa: CAISSPGQGRTEAFF

d_gene: -
abundance: -
v_gene: TRBV5-4
j_gene: TRBJ1-1
CDR3nt: TGTGCCAGCAGCGCTCCAGGGCTGGGTAACACTGAAGCTTTCTTT
CDR3aa: CASSAPGLGNTEAFF

d_gene: -
abundance: -
v_gene: TRBV4-3
j_gene: TRBJ2-7
CDR3nt: TGCGCCAGCAGCCAAGAGGCGGGACAGAGCTACGAGCAGTACTTC
CDR3aa: CASSQEAGQSYEQYF

d_gene: TRBD1
abundance: -
v_gene: TRBV19
j_gene: TRBJ2-2
CDR3nt: TGTGCCAGTAGTATGGATGGTAGGGGGCCTAAGGACACCGGGGAGCTGTTTTTT
CDR3aa: CASSMDGRGPKDTGELFF

d_gene: TRBD1
abundance: -
v_gene: TRBV24-1
j_gene: TRBJ2-7
CDR3nt: TGTGCCACCAGTGATTTCTCAGGGGGCGAGCAGTACTTC
CDR3aa: CATSDFSGGEQYF

d_gene: -
abundance: once
v_gene: TRBV6-6
j_gene: TRBJ2-2
CDR3nt: TGTGCCAGCAGACCAGGGAACACCGGGGAGCTGTTTTTT
CDR3aa: CASRPGNTGELFF

d_gene: -
abundance: -
v_gene: TRBV27
j_gene: TRBJ1-5
CDR3nt: TGTGCCAGCAGTCCCATGGTAGTAGCGCCCCAGCATTTT
CDR3aa: CASSPMVVAPQHF

d_gene: TRBD1
abundance: once
v_gene: TRBV5-6
j_gene: TRBJ1-6
CDR3nt: TGTGCCAGCAGCTTGGCCGCGACAGGGGTATCACCCCTCCACTTT
CDR3aa: CASSLAATGVSPLHF

d_gene: TRBD2
abundance: -
v_gene: TRBV7-8
j_gene: TRBJ2-7
CDR3nt: TGTGCCAGCAGCCTCTCGGGGAGGGCGGAGCAGTACTTC
CDR3aa: CASSLSGRAEQYF

d_gene: TRBD2
abundance: -
v_gene: TRBV9
j_gene: TRBJ2-1
CDR3nt: TGTGCCAGCAGCGTCAACAGCGGGACTTCCTACAATGAGCAGTTCTTC
CDR3aa: CASSVNSGTSYNEQFF

d_gene: -
abundance: once
v_gene: TRBV3-1/TRBV3-2
j_gene: TRBJ2-7
CDR3nt: TGTGCCAGCAGCCAAGGTTTACAGAGCAACGAGCAGTACTTC
CDR3aa: CASSQGLQSNEQYF

d_gene: -
abundance: -
v_gene: TRBV12-3/TRBV12-4
j_gene: TRBJ2-3
CDR3nt: TGTGCCAGCAAGGCGGGCAACACAGATACGCAGTATTTT
CDR3aa: CASKAGNTDTQYF

d_gene: TRBD1
abundance: -
v_gene: TRBV5-1
j_gene: TRBJ2-7
CDR3nt: TGCGCCAGCAGCTCGGACAGGGACCACGAGCAGTACTTC
CDR3aa: CASSSDRDHEQYF

d_gene: TRBD2
abundance: -
v_gene: TRBV4-1
j_gene: TRBJ2-3
CDR3nt: TGCGCCAGCAGCCGAGGACTAGCGGAGGCAGATACGCAGTATTTT
CDR3aa: CASSRGLAEADTQYF

d_gene: -
abundance: once
v_gene: TRBV5-6
j_gene: TRBJ2-7
CDR3nt: TGTGCCAGCACCATGACCGGGTCGATCTACGAGCAGTACTTC
CDR3aa: CASTMTGSIYEQYF

d_gene: -
abundance: -
v_gene: TRBV2
j_gene: TRBJ2-7
CDR3nt: TGTGCCAGCAGTGTCGGCGGGGCTAGCCACAACTACGAGCAGTACTTC
CDR3aa: CASSVGGASHNYEQYF

d_gene: TRBD2
abundance: -
v_gene: TRBV28
j_gene: TRBJ2-1
CDR3nt: TGTGCCAGCAGTGAGCGGGAGGGAAAGTACAATGAGCAGTTCTTC
CDR3aa: CASSEREGKYNEQFF

d_gene: -
abundance: -
v_gene: TRBV7-2
j_gene: TRBJ1-1
CDR3nt: TGTGCCAGCAGCTTTACAGAGAACACTGAAGCTTTCTTT
CDR3aa: CASSFTENTEAFF

d_gene: TRBD2
abundance: -
v_gene: TRBV7-3
j_gene: TRBJ2-2
CDR3nt: TGTGCCAGCAGCTTAGGCGGGAGGTACGGCGGGGAGCTGTTTTTT
CDR3aa: CASSLGGRYGGELFF

d_gene: -
abundance: once
v_gene: TRBV4-3
j_gene: TRBJ1-6
CDR3nt: TGCGCCAGCAGCCAAGAGGCAGATCTCTATAATTCACCCCTCCACTTT
CDR3aa: CASSQEADLYNSPLHF

d_gene: TRBD2
abundance: -
v_gene: TRBV30
j_gene: TRBJ2-3
CDR3nt: TGTGCCAGAGGGACTAGCGGGAGCACAGATACGCAGTATTTT
CDR3aa: CARGTSGSTDTQYF

d_gene: -
abundance: -
v_gene: TRBV18
j_gene: TRBJ2-7
CDR3nt: TGTGCCAGCTCCCCACCGACAGGCCCCTACGAGCAGTACTTC
CDR3aa: CASSPPTGPYEQYF

d_gene: -
abundance: -
v_gene: TRBV4-1
j_gene: TRBJ1-2
CDR3nt: TGCGCCAGCAGCCAAGCCCCGGAGGTGGTCGGCTACACCTTC
CDR3aa: CASSQAPEVVGYTF

d_gene: -
abundance: once
v_gene: TRBV5-1
j_gene: TRBJ2-3
CDR3nt: TGCGCCAGCAGCTTGGGATCCGGGAGCACAGATACGCAGTATTTT
CDR3aa: CASSLGSGSTDTQYF

d_gene: TRBD1
abundance: -
v_gene: TRBV5-1
j_gene: TRBJ2-7
CDR3nt: TGCGCCAGCAGCTCCGGGACAGGGGGCAACGGAGAGCAGTACTTC
CDR3aa: CASSSGTGGNGEQYF

d_gene: -
abundance: -
v_gene: TRBV7-2
j_gene: TRBJ1-1
CDR3nt: TGTGCCAGCAGCTTGATGAGTCCCAGGGCGACTGAAGCTTTCTTT
CDR3aa: CASSLMSPRATEAFF

d_gene: -
abundance: -
v_gene: TRBV2
j_gene: TRBJ1-1
CDR3nt: TGTGCCAGCAGTGAACTGGGGCAGGGGAGCACTGAAGCTTTCTTT
CDR3aa: CASSELGQGSTEAFF

d_gene: -
abundance: -
v_gene: TRBV5-1
j_gene: TRBJ2-2
CDR3nt: TGCGCCAGCAGCGTAGAAGGGGGTAACACCGGGGAGCTGTTTTTT
CDR3aa: CASSVEGGNTGELFF

d_gene: TRBD1
abundance: -
v_gene: TRBV10-3
j_gene: TRBJ2-2
CDR3nt: TGTGCCTCTTCGGGACAGGGAAGGACCGGGGAGCTGTTTTTT
CDR3aa: CASSGQGRTGELFF

d_gene: TRBD2
abundance: -
v_gene: TRBV30
j_gene: TRBJ2-4
CDR3nt: TGTGCCTGGAGTGTAGCGGGAGTGGACATTCAGTACTTC
CDR3aa: CAWSVAGVDIQYF

d_gene: -
abundance: -
v_gene: TRBV5-1
j_gene: TRBJ1-1
CDR3nt: TGCGCCAGCAGCTCCCAGGGGCTTGGCACTGAAGCTTTCTTT
CDR3aa: CASSSQGLGTEAFF

d_gene: -
abundance: once
v_gene: TRBV5-6
j_gene: TRBJ1-3
CDR3nt: TGTGCCAGCAGCTTGGGGCAGATCGGGAACACCATATATTTT
CDR3aa: CASSLGQIGNTIYF

d_gene: -
abundance: -
v_gene: TRBV5-6
j_gene: TRBJ2-7
CDR3nt: TGTGCCAGCAGCTTTCCGGACGGGATTTTCGGCTACGAGCAGTACTTC
CDR3aa: CASSFPDGIFGYEQYF

d_gene: -
abundance: -
v_gene: TRBV7-2
j_gene: TRBJ2-7
CDR3nt: TGTGCCAGCAGCTTAGTCTGGACAGCCGGGGGGGAGCAGTACTTC
CDR3aa: CASSLVWTAGGEQYF

d_gene: TRBD2
abundance: -
v_gene: TRBV7-6
j_gene: TRBJ2-7
CDR3nt: TGTGCCAGCAGCCCCCGCCCCAGGACTAGCGGCTACGAGCAGTACTTC
CDR3aa: CASSPRPRTSGYEQYF

d_gene: -
abundance: -
v_gene: TRBV5-6
j_gene: TRBJ1-2
CDR3nt: TGTGCCAGCAGCTTGTCCAGGGCGGATGGCTACACCTTC
CDR3aa: CASSLSRADGYTF

d_gene: TRBD2
abundance: -
v_gene: TRBV3-1/TRBV3-2
j_gene: TRBJ2-1
CDR3nt: TGTGCCAGCAGCCAAGATCTGGGACTAGCGGGAGGGCGACCCAATGAGCAGTTCTTC
CDR3aa: CASSQDLGLAGGRPNEQFF

d_gene: -
abundance: -
v_gene: TRBV19
j_gene: TRBJ1-1
CDR3nt: TGTGCCAGTAGTTACATCTTGAACACTGAAGCTTTCTTT
CDR3aa: CASSYILNTEAFF

d_gene: TRBD1
abundance: -
v_gene: TRBV30
j_gene: TRBJ2-1
CDR3nt: TGTGCCTGGAGTGAGGGACAGGGGGCGAGTGAGCAGTTCTTC
CDR3aa: CAWSEGQGASEQFF

d_gene: -
abundance: -
v_gene: TRBV7-2
j_gene: TRBJ2-7
CDR3nt: TGTGCCAGCAGCTTCAGGGGCGCTACCTACGAGCAGTACTTC
CDR3aa: CASSFRGATYEQYF

d_gene: TRBD1
abundance: few
v_gene: TRBV28
j_gene: TRBJ2-6
CDR3nt: TGTGCCAGCAGCACACAGCCGGGACAGGGCGCTGGGGCCAACGTCCTGACTTTC
CDR3aa: CASSTQPGQGAGANVLTF

d_gene: TRBD2
abundance: -
v_gene: TRBV11-2
j_gene: TRBJ2-1
CDR3nt: TGTGCCAGCAGCCCTGGCGGCCGAGCTAGCGGGAGGGCCTACAATGAGCAGTTCTTC
CDR3aa: CASSPGGRASGRAYNEQFF

d_gene: TRBD1
abundance: -
v_gene: TRBV7-3
j_gene: TRBJ2-2
CDR3nt: TGTGCCAGCAGCTTAGACAGGGCGGGTACCGGGGAGCTGTTTTTT
CDR3aa: CASSLDRAGTGELFF

d_gene: TRBD1
abundance: -
v_gene: TRBV27
j_gene: TRBJ1-1
CDR3nt: TGTGCCAGCAGTCCTCACAGGGGTAACACTGAAGCTTTCTTT
CDR3aa: CASSPHRGNTEAFF

d_gene: TRBD2
abundance: -
v_gene: TRBV27
j_gene: TRBJ2-3
CDR3nt: TGTGCCAGCAGTTTCAACGGACTAGCGGGAATGGAGGATACGCAGTATTTT
CDR3aa: CASSFNGLAGMEDTQYF